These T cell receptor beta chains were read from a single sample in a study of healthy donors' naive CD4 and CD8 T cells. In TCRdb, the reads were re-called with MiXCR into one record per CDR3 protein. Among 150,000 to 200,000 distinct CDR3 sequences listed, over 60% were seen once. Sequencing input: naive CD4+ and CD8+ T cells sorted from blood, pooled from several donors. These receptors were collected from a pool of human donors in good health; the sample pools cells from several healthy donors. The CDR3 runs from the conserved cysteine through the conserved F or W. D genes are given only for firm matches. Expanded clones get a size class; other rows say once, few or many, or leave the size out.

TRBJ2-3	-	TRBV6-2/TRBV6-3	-	TGTGCCAGCAGACACGCGGGCCAGGGAGCAGATACGCAGTATTTT	CASRHAGQGADTQYF
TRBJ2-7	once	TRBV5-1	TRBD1	TGCGCCAGCAGCCTGGGACAGGGGGCGAACGAGCAGTACTTC	CASSLGQGANEQYF
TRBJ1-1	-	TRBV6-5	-	TGTGCCAGCAGTCCTCATAGTAGGAACACTGAAGCTTTCTTT	CASSPHSRNTEAFF
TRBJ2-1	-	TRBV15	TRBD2	TGTGCCACCAGCAGAGAGGTGGCGGGAGACTACAATGAGCGGTTCTTC	CATSREVAGDYNERFF
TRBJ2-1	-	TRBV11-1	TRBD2	TGTGCCAGCAGCTTAGGCCATGTCAGGACTAGCGGCGATGAGCAGTTCTTC	CASSLGHVRTSGDEQFF
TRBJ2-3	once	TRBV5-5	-	TGTGCCAGCAGCTACAGGTCGGATCTAGACACAGATACGCAGTATTTT	CASSYRSDLDTDTQYF
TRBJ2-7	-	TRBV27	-	TGTGCCAGCAGTTTAATTCGGGAGAGCCACTACGAGCAGTACTTC	CASSLIRESHYEQYF
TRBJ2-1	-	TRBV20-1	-	TGCAGTGCTAGACTCACTTGGCAGTTCTTC	CSARLTWQFF
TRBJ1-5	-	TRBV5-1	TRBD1	TGCGCCAGCAGCTTGCTGCCAGGGGGCACTCAGCCCCAGCATTTT	CASSLLPGGTQPQHF
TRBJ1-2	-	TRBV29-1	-	TGCAGCGTTCCCTTTCGGGCAGGGGATTATGGCTACACCTTC	CSVPFRAGDYGYTF
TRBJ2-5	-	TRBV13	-	TGTGCCAGCAGCTTTTGGGAGATAGGGCAAGAGACCCAGTACTTC	CASSFWEIGQETQYF
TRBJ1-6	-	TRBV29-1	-	TGCAGCGTTTTGGCAGGGGATAATTCACCCCTCCACTTT	CSVLAGDNSPLHF
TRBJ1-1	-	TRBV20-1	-	TGCAGTGCTGGAGGGCACAGGGCCGGAGAAGCTTTCTTT	CSAGGHRAGEAFF
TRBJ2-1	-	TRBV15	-	TGTGCCACCAGCAGAGTATCCGGTAATGAGCAGTTCTTC	CATSRVSGNEQFF
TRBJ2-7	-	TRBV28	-	TGTGCCAGCAGTTTAACGGCTAGCGAGACCTACGAGCAGTACTTC	CASSLTASETYEQYF
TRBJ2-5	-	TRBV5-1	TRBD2	TGCGCCAGCAGCTCCGGGACTAGCGGGAGCCAAGAGACCCAGTACTTC	CASSSGTSGSQETQYF
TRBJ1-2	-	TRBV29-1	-	TGCAGCGTTGAACGGGCCCTCCGGAATGGCTACACCTTC	CSVERALRNGYTF
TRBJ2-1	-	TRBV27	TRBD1	TGTGCCAGCAGTTTGGCCGGGACAGGGGGCGATGAGCAGTTCTTC	CASSLAGTGGDEQFF
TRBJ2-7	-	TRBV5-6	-	TGTGCCAGCAGACCAGGGGTCGGGGAGCAGTACTTC	CASRPGVGEQYF
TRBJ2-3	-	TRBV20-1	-	TGCAGTGCTAGTTACGGGACTAGCACAGATACGCAGTATTTT	CSASYGTSTDTQYF
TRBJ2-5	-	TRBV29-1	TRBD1	TGCAGCGTTGCAACAGGGGTAGGGACCCAGTACTTC	CSVATGVGTQYF
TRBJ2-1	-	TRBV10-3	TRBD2	TGTGCCATCAGTGAGTCCGGGCGGGGGACCAATGAGCAGTTCTTC	CAISESGRGTNEQFF
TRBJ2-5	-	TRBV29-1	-	TGCAGCGTTGAGTCGGACAAAACGGAGACCCAGTACTTC	CSVESDKTETQYF
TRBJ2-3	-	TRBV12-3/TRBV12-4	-	TGTGCCAGCAGCCCGGCGGTAGCCGGGGGCCTGCCAGATACGCAGTATTTT	CASSPAVAGGLPDTQYF
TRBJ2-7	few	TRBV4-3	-	TGCGCCAGCAGCCAAGCCCTCCTCTACGAGCAGTACTTC	CASSQALLYEQYF
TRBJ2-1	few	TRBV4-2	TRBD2	TGTGCCAGCAGCCAGGATAGACTAGCGGGAGTTGAGCAGTTCTTC	CASSQDRLAGVEQFF
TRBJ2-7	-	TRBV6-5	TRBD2	TGTGCCAGCAGTTACTCGGGACTACAGTACGAGCAGTACTTC	CASSYSGLQYEQYF
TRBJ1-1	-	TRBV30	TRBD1	TGTGCCTGGAGTGCTGACAGGGGGGACACTGAAGCTTTCTTT	CAWSADRGDTEAFF
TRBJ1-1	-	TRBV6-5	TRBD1	TGTGCCAGCAGTTACGGGACAGGGTTCACTGAAGCTTTCTTT	CASSYGTGFTEAFF
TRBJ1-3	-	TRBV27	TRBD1	TGTGCCAGCAGTTTATCGGGGACAGGGCCAGGAAACACCATATATTTT	CASSLSGTGPGNTIYF
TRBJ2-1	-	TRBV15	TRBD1	TGTGCCACCAGCAGACGGGACAGGGACAATGAGCAGTTCTTC	CATSRRDRDNEQFF
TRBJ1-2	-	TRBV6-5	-	TGTGCCAGCCGTTACTCGGCAGGGAAAGGCTACACCTTC	CASRYSAGKGYTF